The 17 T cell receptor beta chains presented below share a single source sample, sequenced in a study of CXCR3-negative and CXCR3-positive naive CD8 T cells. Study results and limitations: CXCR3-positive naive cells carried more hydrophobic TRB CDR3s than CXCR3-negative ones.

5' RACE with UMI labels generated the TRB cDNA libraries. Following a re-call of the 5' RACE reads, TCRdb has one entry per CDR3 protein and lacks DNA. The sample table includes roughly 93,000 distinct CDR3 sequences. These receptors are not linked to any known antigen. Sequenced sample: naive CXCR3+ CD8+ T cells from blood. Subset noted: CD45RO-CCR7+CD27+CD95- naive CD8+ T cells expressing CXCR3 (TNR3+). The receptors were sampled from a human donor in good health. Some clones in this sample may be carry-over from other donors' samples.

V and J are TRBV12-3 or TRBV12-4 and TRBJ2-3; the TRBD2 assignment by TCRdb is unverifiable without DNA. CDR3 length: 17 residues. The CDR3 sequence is CASSSQRGGAGTDTQYF.

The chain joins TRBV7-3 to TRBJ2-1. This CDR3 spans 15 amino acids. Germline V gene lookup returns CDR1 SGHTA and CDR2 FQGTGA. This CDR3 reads CASSLIGTTDNEQFF.

Here the CDR3 reads CASSLGTRSTDTQYF. V is TRBV28 and J is TRBJ2-3; absent DNA, TCRdb's TRBD1 call cannot be checked. The CDR3 spans 15 residues. Germline CDR1 is MDHEN and CDR2 is SYDVKM.

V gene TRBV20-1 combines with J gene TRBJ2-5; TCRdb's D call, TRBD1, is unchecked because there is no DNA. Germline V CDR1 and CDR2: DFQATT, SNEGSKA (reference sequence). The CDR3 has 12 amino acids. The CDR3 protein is CSAPQGRETQYF.

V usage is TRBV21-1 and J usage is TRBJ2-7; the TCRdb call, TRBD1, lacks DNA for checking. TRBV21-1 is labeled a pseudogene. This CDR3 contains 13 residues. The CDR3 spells CASSTGHYYEQYF.

CDR3 region: CASSLVVQGPNYGYTF. The rearrangement uses TRBV7-9 and TRBJ1-2; with no DNA, the TCRdb D assignment of TRBD1 cannot be verified. This CDR3 contains 16 residues. Germline V CDR1 and CDR2: SEHNR, FQNEAQ (reference sequence).

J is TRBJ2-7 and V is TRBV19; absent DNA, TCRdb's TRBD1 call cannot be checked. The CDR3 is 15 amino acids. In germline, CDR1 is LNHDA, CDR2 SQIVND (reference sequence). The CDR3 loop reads CASSPTRDRDYEQYF.

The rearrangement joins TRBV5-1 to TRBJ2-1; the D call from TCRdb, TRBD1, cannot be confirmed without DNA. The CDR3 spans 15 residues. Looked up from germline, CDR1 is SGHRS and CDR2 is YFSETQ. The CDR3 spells CASSLLSGHYNEQFF. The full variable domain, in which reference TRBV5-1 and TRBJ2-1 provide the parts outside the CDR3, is KAGVTQTPRYLIKTRGQQVTLSCSPISGHRSVSWYQQTPGQGLQFLFEYFSETQRNKGNFPGRFSGRQFSNSRSEMNVSTLELGDSALYLCASSLLSGHYNEQFFGPGTRLTVL.

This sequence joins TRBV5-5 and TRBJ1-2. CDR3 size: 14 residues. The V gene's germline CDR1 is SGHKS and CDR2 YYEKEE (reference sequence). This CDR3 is CASSLALTDYGYTF.

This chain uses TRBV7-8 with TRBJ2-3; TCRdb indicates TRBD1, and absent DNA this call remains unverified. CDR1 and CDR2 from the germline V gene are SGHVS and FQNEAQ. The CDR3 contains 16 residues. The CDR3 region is CASSLVRARPPDTQYF.

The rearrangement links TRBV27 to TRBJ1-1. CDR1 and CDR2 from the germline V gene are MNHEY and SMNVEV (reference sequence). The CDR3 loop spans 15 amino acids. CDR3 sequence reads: CASSLSGGAGTEAFF.

The CDR3 region is CASSPAGADEQYF. V and J are TRBV3-1 and TRBJ2-7; checking the TCRdb D call of TRBD1 is not possible without DNA. Germline assignment: CDR1 LGHDT and CDR2 YNNKEL (reference sequence). The CDR3 has 13 residues.

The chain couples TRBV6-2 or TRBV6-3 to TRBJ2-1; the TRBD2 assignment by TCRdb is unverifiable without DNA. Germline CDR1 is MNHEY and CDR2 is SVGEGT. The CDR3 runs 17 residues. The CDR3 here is CASSSIVAGGSYNEQFF.

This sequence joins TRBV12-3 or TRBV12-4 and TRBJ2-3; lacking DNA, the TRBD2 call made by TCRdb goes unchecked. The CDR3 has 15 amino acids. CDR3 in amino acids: CASSLSWRDTDTQYF.

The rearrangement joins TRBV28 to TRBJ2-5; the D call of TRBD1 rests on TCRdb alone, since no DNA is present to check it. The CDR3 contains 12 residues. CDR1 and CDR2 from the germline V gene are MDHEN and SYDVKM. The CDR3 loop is CASSDGGGTQYF. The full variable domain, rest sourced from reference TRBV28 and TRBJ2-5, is DVKVTQSSRYLVKRTGEKVFLECVQDMDHENMFWYRQDPGLGLRLIYFSYDVKMKEKGDIPEGYSVSREKKERFSLILESASTNQTSMYLCASSDGGGTQYFGPGTRLLVL.

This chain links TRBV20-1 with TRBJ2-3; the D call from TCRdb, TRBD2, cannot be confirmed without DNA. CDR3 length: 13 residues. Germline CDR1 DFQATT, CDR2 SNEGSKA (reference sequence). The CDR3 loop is CSGPATYADTQYF.

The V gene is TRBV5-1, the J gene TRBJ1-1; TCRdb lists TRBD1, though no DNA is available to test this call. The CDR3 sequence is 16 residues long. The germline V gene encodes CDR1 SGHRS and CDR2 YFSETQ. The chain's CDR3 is CASSAGQGLRDTEAFF.